The subject of this entry is one TCR beta chain. The sample belongs to a study of blood T cell repertoires in COVID-19. Trimming cost V 8 bases and J 3 bases; bases outside gene matches: 14. Germline CDR1 is SGHTA and CDR2 is FQGNSA. This CDR3 spans 16 amino acids. Produced via immunoSEQ multiplex PCR; TCRdb's table is partial and in-frame only. In the table there are fewer than 100,000 clones, roughly 86% of which are singletons. The chain employs TRBV7-2 and TRBJ2-7, with 9 bases lining up with TRBD2. Source material: peripheral blood. The clonotype comes from a human donor with acute or convalescent COVID-19. The donor label of this sample is uncertain. The CDR3 protein is CASEPQTSGGVYEQYF. The CDR3 nucleotides are TGTGCCAGCGAGCCCCAGACTAGCGGAGGGGTCTACGAGCAGTACTTC.